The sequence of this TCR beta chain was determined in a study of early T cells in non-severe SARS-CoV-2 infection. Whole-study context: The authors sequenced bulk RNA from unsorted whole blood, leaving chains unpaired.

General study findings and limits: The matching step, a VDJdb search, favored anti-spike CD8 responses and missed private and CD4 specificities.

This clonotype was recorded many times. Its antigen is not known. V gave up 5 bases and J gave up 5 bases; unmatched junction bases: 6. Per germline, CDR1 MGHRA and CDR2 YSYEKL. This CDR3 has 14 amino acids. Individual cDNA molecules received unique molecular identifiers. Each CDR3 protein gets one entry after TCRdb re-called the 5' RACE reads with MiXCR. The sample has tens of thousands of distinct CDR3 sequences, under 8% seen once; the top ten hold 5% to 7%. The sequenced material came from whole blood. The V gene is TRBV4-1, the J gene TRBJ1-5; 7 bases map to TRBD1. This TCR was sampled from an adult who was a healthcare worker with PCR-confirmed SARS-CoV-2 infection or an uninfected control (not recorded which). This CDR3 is CASSTGQADQPQHF. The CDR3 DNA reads TGCGCCAGCAGCACAGGACAGGCGGATCAGCCCCAGCATTTT.